One and the same sample provided the 21 T cell receptor beta chains below, sequenced in a study of PD-1 blockade in classical Hodgkin lymphoma. TCRdb's copy holds only in-frame clones and misses some; the assay was immunoSEQ multiplex PCR. The sample lists 150,000 or so clones, approximately 81% occurring once. Every patient was affected by relapse after autologous stem cell transplantation, while exposure to brentuximab vedotin was not uniform. The sequencing used peripheral blood mononuclear cells (PBMCs), collected before the second cycle of nivolumab. Receptor source: a human donor with classical Hodgkin lymphoma.

In the case of this clone: Other DNA sequences in the same sample also yield this CDR3. This chain connects TRBV19 to TRBJ1-2, with 9 bases aligning to TRBD1. After removal of 6 bases from V and 5 bases from J, the junction contained 7 bases not matched to a gene. CDR3 size: 14 residues. CDR1 and CDR2 from the germline V gene are LNHDA and SQIVND (reference sequence). This CDR3 reads CASRRDRGGYGYTF. The CDR3 DNA sequence: TGTGCCAGTAGACGAGACAGGGGGGGGTATGGCTACACCTTC.

This clone appeared once. The V gene is TRBV4-1, the J gene TRBJ2-7; TRBD1 matches 10 bases. Germline V gene sequence: CDR1 MGHRA, CDR2 YSYEKL. This CDR3 is 16 amino acids long. With 0 bases clipped from V and 4 bases from J, the junction kept 6 bases outside the gene matches. The CDR3 sequence: CASSQDWTGGWYEQYF. CDR3 coding DNA: TGCGCCAGCAGCCAAGATTGGACAGGGGGATGGTACGAGCAGTACTTC.

The J gene is TRBJ1-5, the V gene TRBV27; the D gene is possibly TRBD1 (5 bases). Trimming shortened V by 3 bases and J by 6 bases, and 12 bases separated the two germline ends. CDR3 length: 14 amino acids. Looked up from germline, CDR1 is MNHEY and CDR2 is SMNVEV (reference sequence). The CDR3 reads CASSLNLGGQPQHF. As DNA, the CDR3 is TGTGCCAGCAGTTTGAACCTGGGGGGTCAGCCCCAGCATTTT.

The chain couples TRBV13 to TRBJ2-1, with D perhaps matching TRBD1 (6 bases). The germline V and J ends were trimmed by 5 bases and 6 bases, with 20 bases remaining between them. CDR1 is PRHDT, CDR2 FYEKMQ, per germline (reference sequence). The CDR3 contains 16 residues. DNA of the CDR3: TGTGCCAGCAGCCTCCAGGGGTCACCCATTGTCAATGAGCAGTTCTTC. It translates to CASSLQGSPIVNEQFF.

CDR3 coding DNA: TGCAGCGTTGTGGCCCCCGGGTGGGGAGTGAACACTGAAGCTTTCTTT. Translation: CSVVAPGWGVNTEAFF. The chain couples TRBV29-1 to TRBJ1-1, with D hard to call. The CDR3 contains 16 residues. Germline CDR1 reads SQVTM; CDR2 reads ANQGSEA. Trimming stripped 4 bases from V and 0 bases from J, with 18 bases between.

The chain has TRBV2 and TRBJ1-4; D gene uncertain. CDR3 length: 15 residues. Trimming shortened V by 3 bases and J by 12 bases, and 20 bases separated the two germline ends. CDR1 and CDR2 from the germline V gene are SNHLY and FYNNEI. The CDR3 coding sequence is TGTGCCAGCAGTGATGGGCAGGTCATAATGAATGAACTGTTTTTT. Translation gives CASSDGQVIMNELFF.

The J gene is TRBJ2-5, the V gene TRBV2; unclear D gene. The V and J ends lost 10 bases and 0 bases respectively, with 9 bases between them. The V gene's germline CDR1 is SNHLY and CDR2 FYNNEI. The CDR3 covers 12 residues. CDR3 sequence reads: CAIATDQETQYF. The CDR3 coding sequence is TGTGCCATCGCGACGGACCAAGAGACCCAGTACTTC.

The chain recombines TRBV6-1 with TRBJ2-1, with 9 bases fitting TRBD1. This CDR3 comprises 16 residues. The trim removed 4 bases at V and 2 bases at J, leaving 6 bases unmatched. Germline V gene data show CDR1 as MNHNS and CDR2 as SASEGT. CDR3 protein: CASSGSGQGTYNEQFF. The CDR3 DNA is TGTGCCAGCAGTGGATCGGGACAGGGTACCTACAATGAGCAGTTCTTC.

The chain links TRBV20-1 to TRBJ2-7; D is unresolved. This CDR3 region has 11 residues. Trimming removed 3 bases at V and 3 bases at J, with 6 bases between. Germline assignment: CDR1 DFQATT and CDR2 SNEGSKA (reference sequence). CDR3 loop: CSASYSYEQYF. CDR3 in DNA: TGCAGTGCTAGTTATAGCTACGAGCAGTACTTC.

This chain uses TRBV2 with TRBJ1-1, with D hard to call. Germline V gene data show CDR1 as SNHLY and CDR2 as FYNNEI. Trimming cost V 4 bases and J 11 bases, with 8 bases left between them. This CDR3 has 10 amino acids. The CDR3 bases are TGTGCCAGCAGTGCACTGAAGGCTTTCTTT. It translates to CASSALKAFF.

This sequence joins TRBV28 and TRBJ2-1; D might be TRBD2 (6 bases). This CDR3 is built from 16 residues. V lost 6 bases to trimming and J lost 0 bases, with 15 bases between them. CDR1 and CDR2 from the germline V gene are MDHEN and SYDVKM. The CDR3 loop reads CASRPSGTRSYNEQFF. The CDR3 DNA sequence: TGTGCCAGCAGACCCTCCGGGACTCGCTCCTACAATGAGCAGTTCTTC.

The chain combines TRBV6-5 with TRBJ1-4; 7 bases fit TRBD1. Losses at the gene ends were 7 bases for V and 8 bases for J; bases not matched to a gene: 7. CDR1 and CDR2 from the germline V gene are MNHEY and SVGAGI. The CDR3 runs 13 residues. The CDR3: CASTMTGLEKLFF. The DNA of the CDR3 is TGTGCCAGCACCATGACAGGGTTGGAAAAACTGTTTTTT.

The genes are TRBV5-1 and TRBJ1-3, with 8 bases fitting TRBD1. The CDR3 loop spans 14 amino acids. Germline lookup yields CDR1 SGHRS and CDR2 YFSETQ. V lost 0 bases to trimming and J lost 8 bases; unmatched junction nucleotides: 4. The CDR3 sequence is CASSLAPGGDTIYF. In DNA form, the CDR3 reads TGCGCCAGCAGCTTGGCTCCAGGGGGCGACACCATATATTTT.

The CDR3 nucleotides are TGTGCCAGCTCACCTGGGACAGGGGGCTCCTACGAGCAGTACTTC. Protein sequence: CASSPGTGGSYEQYF. The V call is TRBV18, the J call TRBJ2-7, with TRBD1 identical over 11 bases. The CDR3 has 15 residues. In germline, CDR1 is KGHSH, CDR2 LQKENI. Trimming took 3 bases from V and 0 from J; bases not matched to a gene: 1.

V is TRBV18 and J is TRBJ2-3; the D gene is possibly TRBD1 (5 bases). Trimming removed 6 bases at V and 0 bases at J, with 16 bases between. The CDR3 loop spans 16 amino acids. Per germline, CDR1 KGHSH and CDR2 LQKENI. The CDR3 DNA reads as TGTGCCAGCTCGTCCCGCAGGGCGTCTAGCACAGATACGCAGTATTTT. It encodes CASSSRRASSTDTQYF.

A few counts support this clone. Here the CDR3 reads CASSKSPDLAGGLDTQYF. The CDR3 DNA is TGTGCCAGCAGCAAATCACCGGATCTAGCGGGAGGGTTAGATACGCAGTATTTT. The chain has TRBV21-1 and TRBJ2-3; no check of the table's D call, TRBD2, against the DNA was made. TRBV21-1 is listed as a pseudogene. This CDR3 has 18 residues.

This chain connects TRBV9 to TRBJ2-3, with unresolved D. V was clipped by 0 bases and J by 3 bases, with 14 bases between them. The CDR3 spans 16 residues. Germline V gives CDR1 SGDLS, CDR2 YYNGEE. The CDR3 sequence is CASSVGPGTPTDTQYF. CDR3 DNA sequence: TGTGCCAGCAGCGTAGGTCCCGGAACCCCAACAGATACGCAGTATTTT.

The J gene is TRBJ2-2, the V gene TRBV7-3, with D perhaps matching TRBD1 (6 bases). The CDR3 sequence is 16 residues long. Per germline, CDR1 SGHTA and CDR2 FQGTGA. The V end was cut by 2 bases, the J end by 5 bases, with 15 bases between. The DNA of the CDR3 is TGTGCCAGCAGCTTAGTTGGGCCCCAGGGGACCGGGGAGCTGTTTTTT. Translation: CASSLVGPQGTGELFF.

This clone was seen a few times. The chain is built from TRBV10-3 and TRBJ1-1; 10 bases match TRBD1. Germline loops: CDR1 ENHRY, CDR2 SYGVKD. Trimming at V came to 5 bases and at J to 8 bases, leaving 11 bases not matched to a gene. The CDR3 runs 15 residues. CDR3 region: CAISTRDRGFKEAFF. In DNA, the CDR3 is TGTGCCATCAGTACCCGGGACAGGGGATTCAAAGAAGCTTTCTTT.

The V gene is TRBV4-1, the J gene TRBJ1-5; a weak D match, TRBD1 (6 bases). V dropped 3 bases and J dropped 0 bases, with 9 bases sitting between them. The CDR3 totals 15 residues. The germline gives CDR1 MGHRA, CDR2 YSYEKL. CDR3 nucleotide sequence: TGCGCCAGCAGCCATAACAGGGATAGCAATCAGCCCCAGCATTTT. It is translated as CASSHNRDSNQPQHF.

The CDR3 is CASSQNFDYQETQYF. The CDR3 DNA reads as TGTGCCAGCTCACAAAACTTCGACTACCAAGAGACCCAGTACTTC. The chain joins TRBV18 to TRBJ2-5; D remains ambiguous. V was trimmed by 4 bases and J by 0 bases, leaving 12 bases between them. Germline V gives CDR1 KGHSH, CDR2 LQKENI. This CDR3 comprises 15 residues.